This TCR beta chain was captured by sequencing in a study of shared T cell receptors in the human thymus. CDR1 and CDR2 (germline): SQVTM, ANQGSEA. With V trimmed by 4 bases and J by 0 bases, 17 bases remained unmatched. The CDR3 extends over 18 amino acids. Produced via immunoSEQ multiplex PCR; TCRdb's table is partial and in-frame only. Among some 760,000 clones listed, roughly 88% were seen once. These data were also filed under a second study, of human thymus T cells. That source reports: Repertoires from thymus and blood appeared to show biased V and J gene usage. Related studies noted strongly shared thymic repertoires across unrelated people.

The sample taken for sequencing was thymocytes. This TCR was sampled from a girl less than two years old with a congenital heart defect. The V call is TRBV29-1, the J call TRBJ1-2, with TRBD1 matching 7 bases. Written as DNA, the CDR3 is TGCAGCGTTGGGGGACAGAAACTATATACCGCAGCTAACTATGGCTACACCTTC. Translation gives CSVGGQKLYTAANYGYTF.